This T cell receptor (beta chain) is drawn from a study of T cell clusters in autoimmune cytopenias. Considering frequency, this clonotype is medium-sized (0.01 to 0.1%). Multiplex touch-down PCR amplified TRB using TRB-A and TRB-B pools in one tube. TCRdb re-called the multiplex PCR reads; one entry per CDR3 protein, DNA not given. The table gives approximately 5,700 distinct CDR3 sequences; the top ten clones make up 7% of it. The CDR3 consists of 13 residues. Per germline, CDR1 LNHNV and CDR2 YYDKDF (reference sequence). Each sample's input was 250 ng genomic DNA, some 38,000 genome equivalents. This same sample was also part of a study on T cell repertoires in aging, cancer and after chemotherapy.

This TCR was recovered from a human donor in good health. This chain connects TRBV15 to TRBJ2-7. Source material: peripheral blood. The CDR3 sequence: CATSRDFSYEQYF.